Below, one T cell receptor (beta chain) is given with its context. Measured with immunoSEQ multiplex PCR; TCRdb has only the in-frame clones, and not every one. The table includes over 100,000 clones, roughly nine tenths detected once. The data were obtained in a study of OX40 agonist ivuxolimab in advanced cancers. Looking at the study overall: The dose-escalation cohort was roughly 84% male, with a mean age of approximately 62 years, ranging roughly 20 to 90. The study reported partial responses in three patients: one hepatocellular carcinoma, two cutaneous melanoma.

The CDR3 totals 18 residues. V gave up 0 bases and J gave up 0 bases, with 16 bases separating them. The V gene's germline CDR1 is SGHVT and CDR2 SQSDAQ. Anyone with autoimmune disease history or systemic immunosuppression was excluded. This chain uses TRBV7-4 with TRBJ2-3; D is perhaps TRBD2 (6 bases). The sequence derives from an adult with an advanced solid tumor such as melanoma, head and neck, liver or kidney cancer. The specimen was CD4+ or CD8+ T cells sorted from blood, collected in a trial of the OX40 agonist ivuxolimab. CDR3 DNA sequence: TGTGCCAGCAGCTTAGCGGGCGGGGCCGCTCCTAGCACAGATACGCAGTATTTT. Its protein product is CASSLAGGAAPSTDTQYF.